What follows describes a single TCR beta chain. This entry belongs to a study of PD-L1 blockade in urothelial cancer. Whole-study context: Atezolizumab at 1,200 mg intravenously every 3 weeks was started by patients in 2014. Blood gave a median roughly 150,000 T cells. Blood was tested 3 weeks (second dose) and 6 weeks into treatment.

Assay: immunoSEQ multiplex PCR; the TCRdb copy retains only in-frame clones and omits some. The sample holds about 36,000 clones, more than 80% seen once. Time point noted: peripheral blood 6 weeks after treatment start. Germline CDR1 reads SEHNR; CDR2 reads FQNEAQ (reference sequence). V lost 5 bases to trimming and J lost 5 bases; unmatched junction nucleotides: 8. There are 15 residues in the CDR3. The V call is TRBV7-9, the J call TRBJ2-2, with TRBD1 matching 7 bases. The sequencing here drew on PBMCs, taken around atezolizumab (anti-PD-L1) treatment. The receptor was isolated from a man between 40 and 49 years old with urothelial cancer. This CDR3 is CASSPDRVGTGELFF. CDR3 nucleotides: TGTGCCAGCAGCCCTGACAGGGTAGGGACCGGGGAGCTGTTTTTT.